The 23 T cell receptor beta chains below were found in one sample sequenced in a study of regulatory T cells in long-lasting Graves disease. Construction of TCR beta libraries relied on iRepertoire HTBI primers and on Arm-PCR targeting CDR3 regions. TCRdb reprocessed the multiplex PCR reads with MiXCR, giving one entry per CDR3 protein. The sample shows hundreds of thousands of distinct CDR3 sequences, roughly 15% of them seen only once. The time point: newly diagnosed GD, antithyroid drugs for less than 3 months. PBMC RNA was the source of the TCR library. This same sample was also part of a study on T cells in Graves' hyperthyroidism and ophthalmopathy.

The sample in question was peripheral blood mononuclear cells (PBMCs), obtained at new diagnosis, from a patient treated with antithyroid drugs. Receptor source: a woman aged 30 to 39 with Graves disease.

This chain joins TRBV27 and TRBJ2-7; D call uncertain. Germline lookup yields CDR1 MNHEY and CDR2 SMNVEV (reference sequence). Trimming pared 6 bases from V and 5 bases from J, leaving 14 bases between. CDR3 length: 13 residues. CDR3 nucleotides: TGTGCCAGCAGCCCTAAATACAACCACGAGCAGTACTTC. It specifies CASSPKYNHEQYF.

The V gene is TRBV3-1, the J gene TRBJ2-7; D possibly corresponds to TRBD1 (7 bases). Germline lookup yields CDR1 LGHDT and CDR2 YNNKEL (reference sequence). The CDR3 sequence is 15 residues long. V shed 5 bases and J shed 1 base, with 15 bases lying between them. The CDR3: CASSTRRGTSYEQYF. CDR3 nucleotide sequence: TGTGCCAGCAGCACGCGCAGGGGGACTTCCTACGAGCAGTACTTC.

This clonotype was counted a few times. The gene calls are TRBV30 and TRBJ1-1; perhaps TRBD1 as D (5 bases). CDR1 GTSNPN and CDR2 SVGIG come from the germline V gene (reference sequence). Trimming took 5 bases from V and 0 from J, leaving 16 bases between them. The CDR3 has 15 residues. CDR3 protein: CAWAGRDRMNTEAFF. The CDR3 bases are TGTGCCTGGGCCGGACGCGACAGAATGAACACTGAAGCTTTCTTT.

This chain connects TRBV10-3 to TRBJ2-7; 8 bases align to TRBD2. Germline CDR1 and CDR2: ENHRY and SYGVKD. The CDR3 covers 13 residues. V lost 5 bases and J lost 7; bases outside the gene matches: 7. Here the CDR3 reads CAISPGTSWEQYF. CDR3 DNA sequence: TGTGCCATCAGTCCCGGGACTAGTTGGGAGCAGTACTTC.

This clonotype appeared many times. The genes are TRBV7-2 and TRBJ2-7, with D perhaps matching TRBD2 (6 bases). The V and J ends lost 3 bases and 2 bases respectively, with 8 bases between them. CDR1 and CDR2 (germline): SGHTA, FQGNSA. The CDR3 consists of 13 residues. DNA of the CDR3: TGTGCCAGCAGCTTCGCGGGAACCTACGAGCAGTACTTC. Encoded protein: CASSFAGTYEQYF.

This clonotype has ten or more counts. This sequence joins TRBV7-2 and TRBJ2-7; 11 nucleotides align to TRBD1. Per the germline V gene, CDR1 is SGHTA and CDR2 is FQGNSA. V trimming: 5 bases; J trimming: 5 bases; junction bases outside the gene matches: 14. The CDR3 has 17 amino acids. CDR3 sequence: CASSIQWTDRGRDEQYF. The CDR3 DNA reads TGTGCCAGCAGCATCCAGTGGACGGACAGGGGGCGCGACGAGCAGTACTTC.

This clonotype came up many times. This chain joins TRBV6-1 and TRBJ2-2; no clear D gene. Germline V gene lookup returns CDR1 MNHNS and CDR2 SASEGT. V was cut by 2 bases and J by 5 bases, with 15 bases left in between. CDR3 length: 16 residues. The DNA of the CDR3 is TGTGCCAGCAGTGAAAATAGGATTCCTGGAACCGGGGAGCTGTTTTTT. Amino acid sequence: CASSENRIPGTGELFF.

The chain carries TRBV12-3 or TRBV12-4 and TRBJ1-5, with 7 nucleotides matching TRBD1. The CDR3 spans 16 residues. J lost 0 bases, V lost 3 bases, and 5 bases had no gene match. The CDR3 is CASSFAGQNSNQPQHF. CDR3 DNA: TGTGCCAGCAGTTTTGCGGGACAGAATAGCAATCAGCCCCAGCATTTT.

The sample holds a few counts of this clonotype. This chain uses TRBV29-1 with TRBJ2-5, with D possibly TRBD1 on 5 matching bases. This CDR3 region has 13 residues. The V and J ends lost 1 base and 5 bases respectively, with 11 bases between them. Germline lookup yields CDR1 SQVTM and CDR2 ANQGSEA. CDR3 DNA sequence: TGCAGCGTTGAAGCTTTAGCAGGGGAGACCCAGTACTTC. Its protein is CSVEALAGETQYF. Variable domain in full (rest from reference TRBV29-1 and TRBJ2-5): SAVISQKPSRDICQRGTSLTIQCQVDSQVTMMFWYRQQPGQSLTLIATANQGSEATYESGFVIDKFPISRPNLTFSTLTVSNMSPEDSSIYLCSVEALAGETQYFGPGTRLLVL.

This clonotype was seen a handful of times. This CDR3 is CASSPRGGDTDTQYF. The DNA of the CDR3 is TGTGCCAGTAGTCCGCGTGGTGGAGACACAGATACGCAGTATTTT. The chain joins TRBV19 to TRBJ2-3; D unclear. Trimming pared 5 bases from V and 2 bases from J, leaving 14 bases between. Per germline, CDR1 LNHDA and CDR2 SQIVND (reference sequence). The CDR3 runs to 15 residues.

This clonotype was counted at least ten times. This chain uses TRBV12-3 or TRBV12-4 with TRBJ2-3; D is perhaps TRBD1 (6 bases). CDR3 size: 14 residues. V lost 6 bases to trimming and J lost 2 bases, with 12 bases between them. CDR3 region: CASRPGHNTDTQYF. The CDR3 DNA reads TGTGCCAGCAGACCGGGACATAACACAGATACGCAGTATTTT.

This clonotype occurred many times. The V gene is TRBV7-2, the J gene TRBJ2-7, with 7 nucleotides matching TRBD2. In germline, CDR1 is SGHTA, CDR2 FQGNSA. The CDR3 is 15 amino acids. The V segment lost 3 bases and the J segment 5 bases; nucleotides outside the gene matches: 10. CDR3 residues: CASSFLATGGHEQYF. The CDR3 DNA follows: TGTGCCAGCAGCTTCCTCGCGACGGGAGGCCACGAGCAGTACTTC. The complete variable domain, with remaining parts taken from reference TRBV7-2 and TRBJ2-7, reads GAGVSQSPSNKVTEKGKDVELRCDPISGHTALYWYRQSLGQGLEFLIYFQGNSAPDKSGLPSDRFSAERTGGSVSTLTIQRTQQEDSAVYLCASSFLATGGHEQYFGPGTRLTVT.

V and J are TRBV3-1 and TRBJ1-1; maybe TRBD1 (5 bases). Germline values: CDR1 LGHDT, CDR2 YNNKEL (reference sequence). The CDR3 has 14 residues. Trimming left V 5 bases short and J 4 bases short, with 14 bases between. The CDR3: CASSARGGVTEAFF. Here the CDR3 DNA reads TGTGCCAGCAGCGCCCGGGGGGGGGTCACTGAAGCTTTCTTT.

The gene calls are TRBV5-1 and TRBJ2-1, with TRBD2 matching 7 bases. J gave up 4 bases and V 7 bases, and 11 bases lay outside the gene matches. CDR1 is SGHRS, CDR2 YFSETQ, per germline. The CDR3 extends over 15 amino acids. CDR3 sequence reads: CASDAGLAVYNEQFF. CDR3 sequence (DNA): TGCGCCAGCGATGCGGGGCTAGCGGTTTACAATGAGCAGTTCTTC.

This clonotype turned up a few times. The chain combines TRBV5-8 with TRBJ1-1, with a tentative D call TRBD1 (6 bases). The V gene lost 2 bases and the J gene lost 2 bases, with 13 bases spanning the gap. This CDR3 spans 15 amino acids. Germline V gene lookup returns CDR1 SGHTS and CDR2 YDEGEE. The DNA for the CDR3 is TGTGCCAGCAGCTTAGCCCAGACAGGAAACACTGAAGCTTTCTTT. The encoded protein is CASSLAQTGNTEAFF.

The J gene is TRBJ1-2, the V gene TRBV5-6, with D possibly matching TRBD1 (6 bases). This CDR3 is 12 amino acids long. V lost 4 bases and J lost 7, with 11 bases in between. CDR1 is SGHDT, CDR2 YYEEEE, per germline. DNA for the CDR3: TGTGCCAGCAGCCTGGGGACAACTGGCTACACCTTC. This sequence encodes CASSLGTTGYTF.

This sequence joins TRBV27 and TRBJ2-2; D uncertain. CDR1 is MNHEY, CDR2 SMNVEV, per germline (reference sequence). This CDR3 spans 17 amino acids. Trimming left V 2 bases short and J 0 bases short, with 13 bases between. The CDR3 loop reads CASSLRMRSTNTGELFF. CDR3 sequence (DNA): TGTGCCAGCAGTTTAAGGATGAGGAGTACGAACACCGGGGAGCTGTTTTTT.

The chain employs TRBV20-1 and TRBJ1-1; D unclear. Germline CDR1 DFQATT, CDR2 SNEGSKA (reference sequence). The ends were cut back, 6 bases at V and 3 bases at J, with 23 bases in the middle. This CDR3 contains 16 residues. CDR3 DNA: TGCAGTGCCCGGACCCTCTTGGGCCAGCAGGACACTGAAGCTTTCTTT. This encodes CSARTLLGQQDTEAFF.

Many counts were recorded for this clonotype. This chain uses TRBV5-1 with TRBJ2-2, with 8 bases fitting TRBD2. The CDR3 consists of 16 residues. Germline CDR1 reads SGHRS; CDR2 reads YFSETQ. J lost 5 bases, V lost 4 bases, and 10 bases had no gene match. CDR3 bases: TGCGCCAGCAGCCCCCCGGGGGGGACGGGAACCGGGGAGCTGTTTTTT. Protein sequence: CASSPPGGTGTGELFF.

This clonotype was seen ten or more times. CDR3 DNA: TGTGCCAGCTATCGCGGGACCTCCTACGAGCAGTACTTC. Protein: CASYRGTSYEQYF. This rearrangement joins TRBV28 to TRBJ2-7; possibly TRBD2 for D (6 bases). Per the germline V gene, CDR1 is MDHEN and CDR2 is SYDVKM. V was clipped by 8 bases and J by 0 bases, with 11 bases between them. This CDR3 comprises 13 residues.

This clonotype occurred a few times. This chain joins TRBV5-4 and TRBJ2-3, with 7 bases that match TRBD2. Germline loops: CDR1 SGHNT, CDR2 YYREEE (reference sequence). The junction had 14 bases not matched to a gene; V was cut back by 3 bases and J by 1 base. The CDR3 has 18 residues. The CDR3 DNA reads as TGTGCCAGCAGCTCGAACGAGCGCGGGAGCGCGGGCACAGATACGCAGTATTTT. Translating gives CASSSNERGSAGTDTQYF.

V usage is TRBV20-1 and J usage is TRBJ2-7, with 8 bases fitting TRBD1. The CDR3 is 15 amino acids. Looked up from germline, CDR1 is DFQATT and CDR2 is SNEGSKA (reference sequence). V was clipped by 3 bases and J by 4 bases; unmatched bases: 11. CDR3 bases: TGCAGTGCTAGGGACAGGGCCGATGTGGGTTACGAGCAGTACTTC. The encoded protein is CSARDRADVGYEQYF.

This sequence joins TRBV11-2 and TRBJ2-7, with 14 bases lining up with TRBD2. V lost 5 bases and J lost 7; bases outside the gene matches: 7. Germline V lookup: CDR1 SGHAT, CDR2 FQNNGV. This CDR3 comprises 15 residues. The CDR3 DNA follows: TGTGCCAGCAGCCCGGGGACTAGCGGGAGTGAAGAGCAGTACTTC. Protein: CASSPGTSGSEEQYF.